The next 19 T cell receptor beta chains were all read from a single sample in a study of blood T cells in healthy people across ages. Through a sample-barcoded 5' primer and a J-beta primer mix, a second PCR was run for roughly 6 to 12 cycles. TCRdb itself ran the 5' RACE reads through MiXCR, one entry per CDR3 protein. Of more than 600,000 distinct CDR3 sequences listed, around a quarter were seen once; the top ten hold more than 7.5%. Another study also made use of these data, one on T cells of mothers and their children.

Sequencing was performed on blood. These receptors were taken from a boy between 5 and 17 years old in good health.

Only a few counts were recorded for this clonotype. The chain is built from TRBV6-1 and TRBJ2-4; D is unresolved. This CDR3 has 11 amino acids. CDR1 is MNHNS and CDR2 is SASEGT in the germline V gene. The CDR3 reads CATLRIDIQYF. The DNA of the CDR3 is TGTGCTACGCTAAGGATTGACATTCAGTACTTC.

V and J are TRBV6-1 and TRBJ2-2; tentative D call: TRBD2 (5 bases). Germline assignment: CDR1 MNHNS and CDR2 SASEGT. The CDR3 loop spans 15 amino acids. Between the trimmed V and J ends, which lost 3 bases and 0 bases, there was a span of 8 bases. CDR3 in DNA: TGTGCCAGCAGTGATACGGGAACGAACACCGGGGAGCTGTTTTTT. Amino acid sequence: CASSDTGTNTGELFF.

In DNA form, the CDR3 reads TGTGCCAGCAGCTGGACTAGCGGGAGGGCCGATGAGCAGTTCTTC. Encoded protein: CASSWTSGRADEQFF. The chain combines TRBV6-2 or TRBV6-3 with TRBJ2-5, with 15 bases aligning to TRBD2. The J call may be incorrect, as the DNA end agrees better with TRBJ2-1. Germline values: CDR1 MNHEY, CDR2 SVGEGT. The CDR3 loop spans 15 amino acids.

This chain connects TRBV7-9 to TRBJ1-1, with a tentative D call TRBD1 (6 bases). Trimming cost V 10 bases and J 7 bases, with 10 bases left between them. The germline CDR1 and CDR2 sequences are SEHNR and FQNEAQ (reference sequence). The CDR3 length is 10 residues. The CDR3 here is CATGQREAFF. CDR3 bases: TGTGCCACCGGACAGCGTGAAGCTTTCTTT.

This clonotype came up a few times. The chain recombines TRBV12-3 or TRBV12-4 with TRBJ2-5, with 10 bases identical to TRBD1. The DNA end is more similar to TRBJ2-1, so the J call may be wrong. This CDR3 spans 14 amino acids. In DNA form, the CDR3 reads TGTGCCAGCAGTTTTGGAGACAGGGGGCATGAGCAGTTCTTC. Residues: CASSFGDRGHEQFF.

V gene TRBV12-3 or TRBV12-4 combines with J gene TRBJ2-5; 11 positions match TRBD2. Trimming cost V 6 bases and J 2 bases; bases outside gene matches: 5. The CDR3 totals 15 residues. Here the CDR3 DNA reads TGTGCCAGCAGCTTTAGCGGGGGGGAGCAAGAGACCCAGTACTTC. Translation: CASSFSGGEQETQYF.

The J gene is TRBJ2-7, the V gene TRBV7-9; maybe TRBD2 (6 bases). The CDR3 has 12 amino acids. From germline, CDR1 is SEHNR and CDR2 FQNEAQ (reference sequence). V was clipped by 6 bases and J by 6 bases, with 12 bases between them. The CDR3 nucleotides are TGTGCCAGCAGTCAGGAGGGGTGCGAGCAGTACTTC. It codes for CASSQEGCEQYF.

This clonotype has a handful of counts. The chain combines TRBV11-2 with TRBJ2-1; 9 bases are shared with TRBD2. The CDR3 length is 20 residues. Trimming took 4 bases from V and 0 from J; bases not matched to a gene: 16. In germline, CDR1 is SGHAT, CDR2 FQNNGV. Here the CDR3 DNA reads TGTGCCAGCAGCTACACCACGACTAGCGGCGCCTACTACTCCTACAATGAGCAGTTCTTC. Protein: CASSYTTTSGAYYSYNEQFF.

The chain's CDR3 is CASSQFRGQGFPGTLQETQYF. DNA of the CDR3: TGCGCCAGCAGCCAATTCCGGGGACAGGGTTTCCCAGGTACCCTTCAAGAGACCCAGTACTTC. V gene TRBV4-3 combines with J gene TRBJ2-5; the match to TRBD1 covers 9 bases. V lost 2 bases to trimming and J lost 2 bases; unmatched junction nucleotides: 21. This CDR3 is 21 amino acids long. Germline CDR1 LGHNA, CDR2 YSLEER.

J is TRBJ1-2 and V is TRBV19; D not certain. V was pared by 0 bases and J by 0 bases, with 8 bases between. The germline CDR1 and CDR2 sequences are LNHDA and SQIVND (reference sequence). The CDR3 length is 15 residues. The CDR3 here is CASSIDQEANYGYTF. The CDR3, as DNA: TGTGCCAGTAGTATAGATCAAGAAGCTAACTATGGCTACACCTTC.

The gene calls are TRBV25-1 and TRBJ1-6, with 11 positions matching TRBD1. J gave up 7 bases and V 2 bases, and 4 bases lay outside the gene matches. This CDR3 contains 16 residues. Germline loops: CDR1 MGHDK, CDR2 SYGVNS. CDR3 nucleotides: TGTGCCAGCAGTGAAGTGGACAGGGGGCGAAATTCACCCCTCCACTTT. This gives the protein CASSEVDRGRNSPLHF.

The sample holds a few counts of this clonotype. The gene calls are TRBV7-6 and TRBJ2-5; TRBD2 is a possible D gene (5 bases). With 2 bases removed from V and 5 bases from J, the gap between germline ends came to 12 bases. The CDR3 runs 14 residues. CDR1 SGHVS and CDR2 FNYEAQ come from the germline V gene. CDR3 sequence reads: CASSLTRGDETQYF. The CDR3 DNA reads TGTGCCAGCAGCTTAACCCGGGGTGATGAGACCCAGTACTTC.

This clonotype was counted only a few times. The chain combines TRBV9 with TRBJ2-5; D possibly corresponds to TRBD1 (5 bases). The CDR3 loop spans 13 amino acids. The V end lost 3 bases, the J end lost 4 bases, and 10 bases lay between the germline ends. Germline V gives CDR1 SGDLS, CDR2 YYNGEE. The CDR3 coding sequence is TGTGCCAGCAGCGACAGGTCGGCAGAGACCCAGTACTTC. Its protein product is CASSDRSAETQYF.

The chain is built from TRBV27 and TRBJ2-5; no clear D gene. Germline CDR1 and CDR2: MNHEY and SMNVEV (reference sequence). The CDR3 is 16 residues long. V lost 5 bases, J lost 4 bases, and 20 bases lay in between. The DNA for the CDR3 is TGTGCCAGCAGTATGCACCGGCCCGGGCCGGCAGAGACCCAGTACTTC. This translates into CASSMHRPGPAETQYF.

This clonotype has only a few counts. The genes are TRBV29-1 and TRBJ1-5; D might be TRBD1 (6 bases). Germline V gives CDR1 SQVTM, CDR2 ANQGSEA. The V gene lost 8 bases and the J gene lost 5 bases, with 19 bases spanning the gap. The CDR3 extends over 14 amino acids. The CDR3 reads CSTSQGSGDQPQHF. CDR3 DNA: TGCAGCACGTCCCAGGGGTCTGGGGATCAGCCCCAGCATTTT.

A few counts support this clonotype. The chain uses TRBV7-9 and TRBJ2-1; the match to TRBD2 covers 8 bases. The length of the CDR3 is 13 residues. CDR1 is SEHNR, CDR2 FQNEAQ, per germline (reference sequence). V dropped 3 bases and J dropped 10; count of bases not matched to a gene: 5. The DNA of the CDR3 is TGTGCCAGCAGCTTCGGACTAGCAAGGGAGCAGTTCTTC. Amino acid sequence: CASSFGLAREQFF.

On this clonotype: Sequence at one end of the junction differs from germline and may be a read error. This CDR3 reads CASSPRDFMETQYF. For the CDR3, the DNA is TGTGCTAGCAGCCCCCGGGACTTTATGGAGACCCAGTACTTC. J is TRBJ2-5 and V is TRBV7-7, with D maybe TRBD2 (6 bases). This CDR3 spans 14 amino acids. Germline V gives CDR1 SSHAT, CDR2 FNYEAQ (reference sequence).

The V and J genes are TRBV5-1 and TRBJ2-1; 12 positions match TRBD2. The CDR3 contains 18 residues. Germline loops: CDR1 SGHRS, CDR2 YFSETQ. With 0 bases clipped from V and 7 bases from J, the junction kept 11 bases outside the gene matches. The CDR3 DNA is TGCGCCAGCAGCTTGGAGGGCGGCCTAGCGGGAGGGCGAAATGAGCAGTTCTTC. It encodes CASSLEGGLAGGRNEQFF.

This sequence joins TRBV2 and TRBJ2-4; possible D gene TRBD1, 6 bases. The CDR3 runs to 13 residues. Trimming took 9 bases from V and 7 from J, leaving 16 bases between them. Germline V gene lookup returns CDR1 SNHLY and CDR2 FYNNEI. In nucleotides, the CDR3 is TGTGCCAGTAAGATTAGACAGGAGAACATTCAGTACTTC. Residues: CASKIRQENIQYF.